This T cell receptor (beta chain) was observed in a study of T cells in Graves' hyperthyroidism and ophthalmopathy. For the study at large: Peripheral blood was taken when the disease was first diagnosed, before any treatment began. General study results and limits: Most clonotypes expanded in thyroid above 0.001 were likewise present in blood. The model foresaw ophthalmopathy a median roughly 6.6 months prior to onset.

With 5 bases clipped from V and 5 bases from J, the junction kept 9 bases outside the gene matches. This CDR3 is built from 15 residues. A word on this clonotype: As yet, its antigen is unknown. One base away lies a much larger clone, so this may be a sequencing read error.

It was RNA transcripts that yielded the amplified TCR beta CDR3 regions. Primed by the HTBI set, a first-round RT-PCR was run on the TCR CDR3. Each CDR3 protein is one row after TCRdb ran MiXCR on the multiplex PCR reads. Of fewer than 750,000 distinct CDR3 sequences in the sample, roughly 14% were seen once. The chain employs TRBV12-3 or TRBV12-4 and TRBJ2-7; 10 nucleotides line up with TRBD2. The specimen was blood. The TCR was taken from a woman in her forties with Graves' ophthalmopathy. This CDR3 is CASSPPPAGGDEQYF. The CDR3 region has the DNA TGTGCCAGCAGTCCCCCTCCAGCGGGAGGGGACGAGCAGTACTTC.